This TCR beta chain was retrieved from a study of T cell clonotyping in hematopoietic cell transplantation. Study-level findings and limits: Few recipient clonotypes overlapped donors; over 95% were de novo at given depth.

Turning to this clone: Its antigen is currently unknown.

V shed 5 bases and J 2 bases; nucleotides not matched to a gene: 6. The CDR3 sequence is 14 residues long. The V gene's germline CDR1 is LNHDA and CDR2 SQIVND (reference sequence). This table comes from immunoSEQ multiplex PCR, and its TCRdb copy is limited to in-frame clones, with some not included. The profile shows 70,000 or so clones, around 94% of them singletons. This chain links TRBV19 with TRBJ2-7; 7 bases agree with TRBD1. The sequence was collected from a man between 50 and 59 years old in good health. Some clones in this sample may be carry-over from other donors' samples. Sequenced sample: peripheral blood mononuclear cells. CDR3 amino acids: CASSPRTGPYEQYF. In nucleotides, the CDR3 is TGTGCCAGTAGTCCCCGGACAGGTCCCTACGAGCAGTACTTC.